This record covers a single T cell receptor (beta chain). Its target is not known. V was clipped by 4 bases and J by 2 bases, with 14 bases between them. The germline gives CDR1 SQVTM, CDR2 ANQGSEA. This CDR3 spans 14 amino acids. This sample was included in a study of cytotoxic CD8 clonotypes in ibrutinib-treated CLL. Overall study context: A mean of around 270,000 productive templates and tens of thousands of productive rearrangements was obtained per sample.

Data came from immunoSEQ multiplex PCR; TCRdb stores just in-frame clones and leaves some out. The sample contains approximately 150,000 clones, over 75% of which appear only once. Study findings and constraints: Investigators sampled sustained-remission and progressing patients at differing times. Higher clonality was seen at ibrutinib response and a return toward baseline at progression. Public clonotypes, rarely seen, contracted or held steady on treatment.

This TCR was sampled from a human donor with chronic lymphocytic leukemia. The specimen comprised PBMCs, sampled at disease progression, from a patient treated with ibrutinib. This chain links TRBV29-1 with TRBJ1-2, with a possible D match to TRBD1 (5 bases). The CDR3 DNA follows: TGCAGCGTTGTTGGGGGTAGAACCAACTATGGCTACACCTTC. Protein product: CSVVGGRTNYGYTF.